This T cell receptor beta chain was found in a study of OX40 agonist ivuxolimab in advanced cancers. Whole-study context: Each dose-escalation patient presented with hepatocellular carcinoma, melanoma, renal cell or head and neck cancer.

Study findings and constraints: Expanded clones tended on average to be more numerous among CD8+ T cells than CD4+. People who partly responded at 0.1-3.0 mg/kg had some of the least clonal expansion seen.

Germline V lookup: CDR1 SGHAT, CDR2 FQNNGV. The CDR3 sequence is 13 residues long. V shed 3 bases and J shed 3 bases, with 8 bases lying between them. Profiled with immunoSEQ multiplex PCR; TCRdb holds only in-frame clones, not every one. There are around 40,000 clones in the sample; about 80% occur only once, and about 4% lies in the top ten. A word on this clone: Antigen: not known.

This TCR derives from an adult with an advanced solid tumor such as melanoma, head and neck, liver or kidney cancer. Sequencing used CD4+ or CD8+ T cells sorted from blood, obtained in a trial of the OX40 agonist ivuxolimab. The J gene is TRBJ1-1, the V gene TRBV11-2; D is unresolved. CDR3 residues: CASSFRSDTEAFF. The CDR3 DNA is TGTGCCAGCAGCTTTAGATCGGACACTGAAGCTTTCTTT. The full variable domain, with the rest looked up from reference TRBV11-2 and TRBJ1-1, is EAGVAQSPRYKIIEKRQSVAFWCNPISGHATLYWYQQILGQGPKLLIQFQNNGVVDDSQLPKDRFSAERLKGVDSTLKIQPAKLEDSAVYLCASSFRSDTEAFFGQGTRLTVV.